This TCR beta chain is from a study of blood T cells in healthy people across ages. As for this clonotype: No antigen is known for it.

Findings of the study overall: Long-lived and aged donors differed, with more naive CD4+ cells and higher diversity in the long-lived.

V gave up 4 bases and J gave up 9 bases; unmatched junction bases: 9. The CDR3 has 15 amino acids. The germline V gene has CDR1 SGHTS and CDR2 YDEGEE. The authors ran a second PCR of about 7 to 12 cycles using a sample-barcoded 5' primer and a J-beta primer mix. All samples yielded 2.5 million or more CDR3-containing paired-end reads. In TCRdb, the 5' RACE reads were re-called with MiXCR into one record per CDR3 protein. The sample has around 790,000 distinct CDR3 sequences; around 45% are singletons. Drawing of peripheral blood yielded approximately 10 milliliters from each donor. Per sample, a minimum of 7 million PBMCs were isolated.

The receptor comes from a man in his fifties or sixties in good health. The material sequenced was blood. The J gene is TRBJ2-1, the V gene TRBV5-8; 11 nucleotides match TRBD2. CDR3 nucleotides: TGTGCCAGCAGCGCGTTAGCGGGGGGGCCCGGTGAGCAGTTCTTC. It yields the protein CASSALAGGPGEQFF.